Shown below are 2 T cell receptor beta chains from a single sample sequenced in a study of cytomegalovirus exposure and HLA in healthy donors. A multiplex PCR was run with 60 Vbeta primers and 13 Jbeta primers. Measured with immunoSEQ multiplex PCR; TCRdb has only the in-frame clones, and not every one. The table lists roughly 100,000 clones, 60% to 85% of them singletons. The sample comprised PBMCs. The receptors originated from a middle-aged man in good health and CMV-seronegative.

The chain links TRBV19 to TRBJ1-2; D is unresolved. With 0 bases removed from V and 7 bases from J, the gap between germline ends came to 9 bases. The CDR3 runs 13 residues. Germline V gene data show CDR1 as LNHDA and CDR2 as SQIVND (reference sequence). Here the CDR3 reads CASSIDRGFGYTF. CDR3 bases: TGTGCCAGTAGTATAGATCGAGGGTTTGGCTACACCTTC.

The chain couples TRBV6-6 to TRBJ1-6, with 7 bases that match TRBD1. This CDR3 region has 14 residues. Germline CDR1 and CDR2: MNHNY and SVGAGI (reference sequence). With V trimmed by 9 bases and J by 7 bases, 9 bases remained unmatched. The CDR3 DNA reads as TGTGCCAGTAAGCCCGGGACAGTCAATTCACCCCTCCACTTT. Translation gives CASKPGTVNSPLHF.